Each of the 3 T cell receptor beta chains below was sequenced from the same sample in a study of cytomegalovirus exposure and HLA in healthy donors (dated by TCRdb to 2017 to 2019). Library prep was done by the immunoSEQ multiplex PCR assay. For the multiplex PCR, a mixture combining 60 forward primers for TCR Vbeta segments and 13 reverse primers for TCR Jbeta segments was used. TCRdb stores this immuneACCESS table with in-frame sequences only. Part of the clones is absent; in the studies checked, under half of the shortfall reflects unresolved V genes, and no reason is known for the rest. The sample table holds fewer than 200,000 clones, of which more than 80% were seen once. Clones ranked in the top ten supply about 1.9% of the sample. The sequencing sample was made of PBMCs. Every receptor here comes from a woman younger than 30 in good health and CMV-seronegative.

The genes are TRBV27 and TRBJ2-7, with D uncertain. Germline CDR1 is MNHEY and CDR2 is SMNVEV (reference sequence). The CDR3 runs 15 residues. Trimming took off 4 bases at V and 4 bases at J, with 17 bases between the two ends. CDR3 protein: CASSSKTPWAYEQYF. DNA of the CDR3: TGTGCCAGCAGTTCCAAGACACCCTGGGCTTACGAGCAGTACTTC.

V gene TRBV11-2 combines with J gene TRBJ2-3; 9 positions agree with TRBD1. Germline CDR1 and CDR2: SGHAT and FQNNGV. Trimming cost V 5 bases and J 4 bases; bases outside gene matches: 7. This CDR3 has 15 amino acids. The DNA of the CDR3 is TGTGCCAGCAGCCCCTGGACAGGGGTTGCAGATACGCAGTATTTT. Amino acids: CASSPWTGVADTQYF. The entire variable domain, with the rest obtained from reference TRBV11-2 and TRBJ2-3, is as follows: EAGVAQSPRYKIIEKRQSVAFWCNPISGHATLYWYQQILGQGPKLLIQFQNNGVVDDSQLPKDRFSAERLKGVDSTLKIQPAKLEDSAVYLCASSPWTGVADTQYFGPGTRLTVL.

This clone has only a few counts. The genes are TRBV14 and TRBJ2-7; D may be TRBD1 (6 bases). The V gene lost 4 bases and the J gene lost 4 bases, with 17 bases spanning the gap. CDR3 length: 15 amino acids. The germline CDR1 and CDR2 sequences are SGHDN and FVKESK. DNA of the CDR3: TGTGCCAGCAGCCGGACTGGGGACAAGTCTTACGAGCAGTACTTC. Protein product: CASSRTGDKSYEQYF.